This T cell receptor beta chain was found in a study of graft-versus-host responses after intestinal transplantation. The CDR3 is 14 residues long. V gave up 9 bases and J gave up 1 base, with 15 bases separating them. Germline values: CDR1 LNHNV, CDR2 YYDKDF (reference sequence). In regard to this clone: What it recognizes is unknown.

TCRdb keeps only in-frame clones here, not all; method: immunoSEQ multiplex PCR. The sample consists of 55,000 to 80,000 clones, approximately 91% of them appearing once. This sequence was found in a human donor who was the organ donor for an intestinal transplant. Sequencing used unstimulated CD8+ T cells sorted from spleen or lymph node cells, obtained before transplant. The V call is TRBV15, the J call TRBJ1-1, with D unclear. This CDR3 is CATKMALRNTEAFF. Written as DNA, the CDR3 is TGTGCCACGAAAATGGCTCTCCGGAACACTGAAGCTTTCTTT.